This TCR beta chain is from a study of radiotherapy plus CTLA-4 blockade in lung cancer. Study-wide results and caveats: Peripheral blood showed expansion of tumor-derived TCR clones after radiotherapy and ipilimumab. How blood T cell clones changed early, along with interferon-beta, reportedly forecast response best.

Profiled with immunoSEQ multiplex PCR; TCRdb holds only in-frame clones, not every one. The profile covers under 35,000 clones, with about 70% appearing a single time and around 5.1% taken by the ten largest. This clone appeared a few times. Its antigen is currently unknown. This CDR3 has 15 amino acids. The germline V gene has CDR1 SGHAT and CDR2 FQNNGV. Trimming took off 1 base at V and 7 bases at J, with 14 bases between the two ends. This TCR was sampled from a human donor with non-small cell lung cancer whose response to radiotherapy plus ipilimumab could not be evaluated. This chain connects TRBV11-2 to TRBJ2-1; D possibly corresponds to TRBD2 (6 bases). The sequencing used peripheral blood, collected from a patient treated with radiotherapy plus ipilimumab. This chain's CDR3 is CASSLGIGGENEQFF. CDR3 DNA: TGTGCCAGCAGCTTAGGTATTGGCGGGGAAAATGAGCAGTTCTTC.